Shown below are 28 T cell receptor beta chains from a single sample sequenced in a study of radiotherapy plus CTLA-4 blockade in lung cancer. Only in-frame clones appear in the TCRdb table, and some are missing; sequencing was by immunoSEQ multiplex PCR. The sample yields about 62,000 clones, approximately 79% seen once. The sample in question was peripheral blood, obtained from a patient treated with radiotherapy plus ipilimumab. These receptor sequences come from a human donor with non-small cell lung cancer who had a complete response to radiotherapy plus ipilimumab.

This chain joins TRBV5-1 and TRBJ1-1, with 8 bases that match TRBD1. There are 15 residues in the CDR3. Germline CDR1 is SGHRS and CDR2 is YFSETQ. V was pared by 3 bases and J by 3 bases, with 7 bases of the junction left unmatched. DNA of the CDR3: TGCGCCAGCAGCTACCAGGGGGCAGCTTACACTGAAGCTTTCTTT. Its translation: CASSYQGAAYTEAFF.

A remark on this clone: One end of the junction fails to match germline, which may point to a read error. The chain uses TRBV7-7 and TRBJ2-7; 12 bases fit TRBD1. The germline CDR1 and CDR2 sequences are SSHAT and FNYEAQ (reference sequence). The CDR3 length is 15 residues. The CDR3 region has the DNA TGTGCTAGCAGCTTAGGGGGGACAGGGGGCGGCGAGCAGTACTTC. It codes for CASSLGGTGGGEQYF.

The rearrangement links TRBV6-5 to TRBJ1-1; D may be TRBD1 (5 bases). V gave up 1 base and J gave up 0 bases, with 9 bases separating them. CDR1 and CDR2 from the germline V gene are MNHEY and SVGAGI. The CDR3 totals 15 residues. The CDR3 bases are TGTGCCAGCAGTTACTTCGACAGAATGAACACTGAAGCTTTCTTT. Its protein product is CASSYFDRMNTEAFF.

The chain combines TRBV28 with TRBJ2-7; 9 bases fit TRBD2. This CDR3 contains 14 residues. The V and J ends lost 4 bases and 7 bases, in that order; junction bases with no gene match: 8. The germline CDR1 and CDR2 sequences are MDHEN and SYDVKM. CDR3 amino acids: CASSYSGRWWEQYF. CDR3 DNA sequence: TGTGCCAGCAGTTATAGCGGGAGATGGTGGGAGCAGTACTTC. The complete variable domain, with remaining parts taken from reference TRBV28 and TRBJ2-7, reads DVKVTQSSRYLVKRTGEKVFLECVQDMDHENMFWYRQDPGLGLRLIYFSYDVKMKEKGDIPEGYSVSREKKERFSLILESASTNQTSMYLCASSYSGRWWEQYFGPGTRLTVT.

About this clone: One end of the junction does not line up with germline, which may come from a read error. Other DNA sequences from this sample encode an identical CDR3 as well. The V and J genes are TRBV6-1 and TRBJ2-7; 9 positions agree with TRBD1. This CDR3 spans 13 amino acids. Germline-derived CDR1 and CDR2 are MNHNS and SASEGT. CDR3 region: CASSPGTGPHISF. DNA of the CDR3: TGTGCCAGTAGCCCCGGGACAGGGCCCCATATCTCCTTC.

The chain combines TRBV5-6 with TRBJ1-4; the match to TRBD1 covers 8 bases. This CDR3 region has 14 residues. Germline CDR1 is SGHDT and CDR2 is YYEEEE. J was trimmed by 7 bases and V by 4 bases; bases with no gene match: 6. The CDR3 coding sequence is TGTGCCAGCAGCCAGACAGGGGAGAGTGAAAAACTGTTTTTT. Translating gives CASSQTGESEKLFF. Supplemented by reference TRBV5-6 and TRBJ1-4, the full variable domain reads DAGVTQSPTHLIKTRGQQVTLRCSPKSGHDTVSWYQQALGQGPQFIFQYYEEEERQRGNFPDRFSGHQFPNYSSELNVNALLLGDSALYLCASSQTGESEKLFFGSGTQLSVL.

In this sample, this clone turned up a few times. The V call is TRBV5-4, the J call TRBJ2-5; tentatively, D is TRBD1 (6 bases). V was trimmed by 5 bases and J by 5 bases, leaving 16 bases between them. The CDR3 runs 14 residues. CDR1 is SGHNT and CDR2 is YYREEE in the germline V gene (reference sequence). The CDR3 bases are TGTGCCAGCAGTGGGGACATCTCGACGGAGACCCAGTACTTC. Protein: CASSGDISTETQYF. Full variable domain (remainder filled in from reference TRBV5-4 and TRBJ2-5): ETGVTQSPTHLIKTRGQQVTLRCSSQSGHNTVSWYQQALGQGPQFIFQYYREEENGRGNFPPRFSGLQFPNYSSELNVNALELDDSALYLCASSGDISTETQYFGPGTRLLVL.

The J gene is TRBJ2-5, the V gene TRBV4-3; the D gene is possibly TRBD1 (7 bases). This CDR3 contains 16 residues. Germline V gives CDR1 LGHNA, CDR2 YSLEER. Trimming shortened V by 0 bases and J by 5 bases, and 16 bases separated the two germline ends. For the CDR3, the DNA is TGCGCCAGCAGCCAAGAGACAGGGCCCGGGGGTGAGACCCAGTACTTC. Residues: CASSQETGPGGETQYF.

The V call is TRBV18, the J call TRBJ2-7; 10 bases line up with TRBD2. V trimming: 2 bases; J trimming: 4 bases; junction bases outside the gene matches: 8. There are 16 residues in the CDR3. Germline V gene lookup returns CDR1 KGHSH and CDR2 LQKENI. CDR3 DNA: TGTGCCAGCTCACCAACAGCGGGAGGGTCCGGTTACGAGCAGTACTTC. It encodes CASSPTAGGSGYEQYF.

This clone has just one count. This chain joins TRBV30 and TRBJ2-2; TRBD2 might be the D (6 bases). This CDR3 contains 15 residues. From germline, CDR1 is GTSNPN and CDR2 SVGIG (reference sequence). With 2 bases removed from V and 7 bases from J, the gap between germline ends came to 17 bases. The CDR3 protein is CAWSRTGRLGGELFF. CDR3 in DNA: TGTGCCTGGAGTCGAACGGGGAGGTTGGGCGGGGAGCTGTTTTTT.

The gene calls are TRBV11-2 and TRBJ1-6; D remains unclear. Between the trimmed V and J ends, which lost 1 base and 8 bases, there was a span of 12 bases. This CDR3 spans 15 amino acids. Germline V CDR1 and CDR2: SGHAT, FQNNGV. This chain's CDR3 is CASSLGPGRDSPLHF. In nucleotides, the CDR3 is TGTGCCAGCAGCTTAGGTCCAGGTCGCGATTCACCCCTCCACTTT.

The chain uses TRBV23-1 and TRBJ1-1; 7 nucleotides match TRBD1. TRBV23-1 has ORF status, its function being uncertain. V was clipped by 2 bases and J by 0 bases; unmatched bases: 9. There are 17 residues in the CDR3. This chain's CDR3 is CASSQRLDREVNTEAFF. CDR3 in DNA: TGCGCCAGCAGTCAAAGATTAGACAGGGAGGTGAACACTGAAGCTTTCTTT.

This clone was seen once. The V gene is TRBV6-5, the J gene TRBJ1-2, with D uncertain. Between the trimmed V and J ends, which lost 6 bases and 3 bases, there was a span of 11 bases. The CDR3 spans 13 residues. Germline V lookup: CDR1 MNHEY, CDR2 SVGAGI. CDR3 in amino acids: CASSTGGYYGYTF. In DNA, the CDR3 is TGTGCCAGCAGCACTGGTGGTTACTATGGCTACACCTTC.

The V call is TRBV28, the J call TRBJ2-7, with 8 bases that match TRBD2. This CDR3 has 15 amino acids. V trimming: 5 bases; J trimming: 0 bases; junction bases outside the gene matches: 6. CDR1 is MDHEN and CDR2 is SYDVKM in the germline V gene. CDR3 residues: CASSVAGKSSYEQYF. In DNA, the CDR3 is TGTGCCAGCAGTGTAGCGGGAAAAAGCTCCTACGAGCAGTACTTC.

V usage is TRBV18 and J usage is TRBJ1-5; D remains unclear. V was clipped by 3 bases and J by 5 bases, with 20 bases between them. Germline V lookup: CDR1 KGHSH, CDR2 LQKENI. The CDR3 consists of 17 residues. The CDR3 sequence is CASSPLRVGSGDQPQHF. The DNA for the CDR3 is TGTGCCAGCTCACCCCTAAGGGTAGGCAGCGGCGATCAGCCCCAGCATTTT.

The V gene is TRBV30, the J gene TRBJ2-7; the D is unclear. The germline V and J ends were trimmed by 1 base and 8 bases, with 12 bases remaining between them. Germline V gene data show CDR1 as GTSNPN and CDR2 as SVGIG (reference sequence). CDR3 length: 12 amino acids. The CDR3 loop reads CAWSARFLKQYF. The CDR3 DNA is TGTGCCTGGAGTGCCAGGTTTTTAAAGCAGTACTTC.

The chain is built from TRBV28 and TRBJ2-1; 10 nucleotides align to TRBD2. The V and J ends lost 2 bases and 4 bases, in that order; junction bases with no gene match: 5. The CDR3 is 16 amino acids. Looked up from germline, CDR1 is MDHEN and CDR2 is SYDVKM. The CDR3 DNA follows: TGTGCCAGCAGTTTAAGCGGGAGGGCCTCATACAATGAGCAGTTCTTC. It yields the protein CASSLSGRASYNEQFF.

This chain joins TRBV10-3 and TRBJ2-3, with TRBD2 identical over 7 bases. V was pared by 3 bases and J by 0 bases, with 6 bases of the junction left unmatched. Germline V gene sequence: CDR1 ENHRY, CDR2 SYGVKD. The CDR3 contains 16 residues. In nucleotides, the CDR3 is TGTGCCATCAGTGATTCCCCAGCGGGAAGCACAGATACGCAGTATTTT. It codes for CAISDSPAGSTDTQYF.

The V gene is TRBV5-1, the J gene TRBJ1-1; 9 nucleotides align to TRBD1. The trim removed 1 base at V and 1 base at J, leaving 8 bases unmatched. The V gene's germline CDR1 is SGHRS and CDR2 YFSETQ. CDR3 length: 17 residues. CDR3 sequence reads: CASSLWGLDRGNTEAFF. The CDR3 DNA follows: TGCGCCAGCAGCTTGTGGGGATTGGACAGGGGGAACACTGAAGCTTTCTTT.

A few counts support this clone. This chain joins TRBV7-9 and TRBJ2-1, with 9 nucleotides matching TRBD2. The length of the CDR3 is 16 residues. V shed 4 bases, J shed 9 bases, and the junction held 13 bases outside the gene matches. Germline lookup yields CDR1 SEHNR and CDR2 FQNEAQ (reference sequence). CDR3 nucleotide sequence: TGTGCCAGCAGCTCAAGTAGGTCTAGCGGGAAGGGTGAGCAGTTCTTC. Translation gives CASSSSRSSGKGEQFF.

This clone is termed medium-sized. V is TRBV13 and J is TRBJ1-2, with 8 bases matching TRBD1. V trimming: 3 bases; J trimming: 8 bases; junction bases outside the gene matches: 11. Germline lookup yields CDR1 PRHDT and CDR2 FYEKMQ (reference sequence). The CDR3 runs to 15 residues. CDR3 DNA sequence: TGTGCCAGCAGCTTGGGCAGGGGGCGTTCGTTAGGCTACACCTTC. Its protein product is CASSLGRGRSLGYTF.

CDR3 nucleotides: TGTGCCAGCAGCTTGAGCGGGGGTAAAGGTGAGCAGTTCTTC. Protein sequence: CASSLSGGKGEQFF. The chain carries TRBV7-3 and TRBJ2-1; 8 bases are shared with TRBD2. The CDR3 covers 14 residues. J was trimmed by 9 bases and V by 3 bases; bases with no gene match: 7. Germline lookup yields CDR1 SGHTA and CDR2 FQGTGA.

The chain combines TRBV7-9 with TRBJ1-2; TRBD1 agrees at 9 bases. V shed 4 bases, J shed 6 bases, and the junction held 9 bases outside the gene matches. From germline, CDR1 is SEHNR and CDR2 FQNEAQ (reference sequence). The CDR3 loop spans 15 amino acids. The CDR3 loop reads CASSSRGTGFDGYTF. The CDR3 bases are TGTGCCAGCAGCTCAAGGGGGACAGGGTTTGATGGCTACACCTTC.

This rearrangement joins TRBV10-2 to TRBJ2-1; 8 nucleotides line up with TRBD2. Trimming cost V 4 bases and J 4 bases; bases outside gene matches: 3. Germline CDR1 WSHSY, CDR2 SAAADI. CDR3 size: 14 residues. Written as DNA, the CDR3 is TGCGCCAGCAGTGGCAGCGGGAGTTACAATGAGCAGTTCTTC. Amino acids: CASSGSGSYNEQFF.

The chain couples TRBV13 to TRBJ2-7; 8 nucleotides line up with TRBD1. The CDR3 runs 14 residues. In germline, CDR1 is PRHDT, CDR2 FYEKMQ (reference sequence). After removal of 5 bases from V and 4 bases from J, the junction contained 7 bases not matched to a gene. In nucleotides, the CDR3 is TGTGCCAGCAGCAGCCGGGACAGGAGGTACGAGCAGTACTTC. Its protein product is CASSSRDRRYEQYF.

V is TRBV6-5 and J is TRBJ1-1, with D unresolved. Looked up from germline, CDR1 is MNHEY and CDR2 is SVGAGI. V lost 6 bases and J 4 bases, leaving 9 bases between the germline ends. This CDR3 has 12 amino acids. The CDR3: CASSTGGTEAFF. CDR3 sequence (DNA): TGTGCCAGCAGCACCGGTGGCACTGAAGCTTTCTTT.

Only a few counts were recorded for this clone. The rearrangement uses TRBV25-1 and TRBJ2-7; 7 nucleotides match TRBD1. Germline values: CDR1 MGHDK, CDR2 SYGVNS. This CDR3 comprises 15 residues. V lost 3 bases and J lost 3; bases outside the gene matches: 8. CDR3 bases: TGTGCCAGCAGTGATACCGGGACAGCCTACTACGAGCAGTACTTC. Encoded protein: CASSDTGTAYYEQYF.

The J gene is TRBJ2-7, the V gene TRBV18; a possible D gene is TRBD1 (6 bases). V was clipped by 6 bases and J by 0 bases, with 9 bases between them. CDR3 length: 13 amino acids. Germline V gene data show CDR1 as KGHSH and CDR2 as LQKENI. In DNA, the CDR3 is TGTGCCAGCTCGCTGGACAGCTCCTACGAGCAGTACTTC. Encoded protein: CASSLDSSYEQYF. The full variable domain, its missing parts supplied by reference TRBV18 and TRBJ2-7, is NAGVMQNPRHLVRRRGQEARLRCSPMKGHSHVYWYRQLPEEGLKFMVYLQKENIIDESGMPKERFSAEFPKEGPSILRIQQVVRGDSAAYFCASSLDSSYEQYFGPGTRLTVT.